A single T cell receptor (beta chain) is shown here with its context. This specimen comes from a study of T cells in Graves' hyperthyroidism and ophthalmopathy. Participants, patients aged 18 to 65, had newly diagnosed hyperthyroidism with a duration under 2 months. Unmatched junction bases numbered 8, after V lost 7 bases and J lost 8 bases. From germline, CDR1 is LNHDA and CDR2 SQIVND (reference sequence). The CDR3 sequence is 13 residues long. Amplification yielded TCR beta CDR3 regions, with RNA transcripts as the source. HTBI primers were employed in a first-round RT-PCR of the TCR CDR3. A single record per CDR3 protein comes from TCRdb applying MiXCR to the multiplex PCR reads. In the table there are 370,000 or so distinct CDR3 sequences, around 16% of which are singletons.

Input material: blood. This chain links TRBV19 with TRBJ2-4, with TRBD1 matching 7 bases. The receptor was isolated from a woman younger than 30 with Graves' hyperthyroidism that later progressed to Graves' ophthalmopathy. CDR3 nucleotide sequence: TGTGCCAGTACGGGGACAGTGTCGCACATTCAGTACTTC. Its translation is CASTGTVSHIQYF.